This T cell receptor (beta chain) comes out of a study of identical twins. Study-level findings and limits: Cross-sectional statistics, not tracking of the same donors, supported the conclusions. Those out-of-frame alpha sequences shared by twins showed an excess of low generation probability. Partial confounding of zero-insertion analyses by invariant MAIT and iNKT cells was possible.

A note on this clonotype: The antigen remains unidentified.

CDR1 and CDR2 from the germline V gene are SQVTM and ANQGSEA. The CDR3 is 13 residues long. The V and J ends lost 6 bases and 2 bases respectively, with 14 bases between them. Via MiXCR, TCRdb re-called the 5' RACE reads, giving one row per CDR3 protein. This table holds a few hundred thousand distinct CDR3 sequences, approximately 7.1% found once. This sample also belongs to another study, concerning T cells expressing NK-cell markers.

The origin of this receptor is a woman between 18 and 29 years old in good health. This sequence joins TRBV29-1 and TRBJ2-7; the D call may be TRBD1 or TRBD2 (5 bases each). Sequenced input: CD8+ T cells sorted from blood. The CDR3 loop reads CSVGVPGTYEQYF. CDR3 in DNA: TGCAGCGTGGGGGTTCCGGGGACCTACGAGCAGTACTTC.